This T cell receptor (beta chain) was profiled in a study of blood T cell repertoires in COVID-19. Under the authors' procedure: It was from reference gene primer amplification that nucleated cell counts were estimated. Sequenced by immunoSEQ multiplex PCR; TCRdb stores in-frame clones only, minus some. V, J and clone size derive from that table, while D and trimming were established from the DNA sequence. Of a few hundred thousand clones detected, 87% appear once; the ten largest clones hold 2.2%. Germline values: CDR1 MDHEN, CDR2 SYDVKM. Trimming cost V 3 bases and J 6 bases; bases outside gene matches: 5. The CDR3 extends over 14 amino acids.

This receptor was obtained from a woman aged 45-60 years who had recovered from COVID-19. The genes are TRBV28 and TRBJ2-1; the match to TRBD1 covers 7 bases. Specimen: peripheral blood. The CDR3 DNA is TGTGCCAGCAGTTTTCAGGCAGGGGGCAATGAGCAGTTCTTC. Encoded protein: CASSFQAGGNEQFF.